This passage covers 15 T cell receptor beta chains from one sample sequenced in a study of blood T cell repertoires in COVID-19. Clones were read by immunoSEQ multiplex PCR, and TCRdb kept only the in-frame ones, dropping some. The table lists 65,000 to 75,000 clones, around three quarters of them singletons. Sequenced: peripheral blood. The receptor set was obtained from a human donor in a cohort sampled during active COVID-19.

The chain couples TRBV11-2 to TRBJ2-5; D possibly corresponds to TRBD2 (6 bases). Between the trimmed V and J ends, which lost 5 bases and 5 bases, there was a span of 24 bases. Per germline, CDR1 SGHAT and CDR2 FQNNGV. CDR3 length: 17 residues. In nucleotides, the CDR3 is TGTGCCAGCAGCCGGACCGGAGGAGGGGTGGTGAGCGAGACCCAGTACTTC. Residues: CASSRTGGGVVSETQYF.

V gene TRBV7-7 combines with J gene TRBJ2-7; D is possibly TRBD2 (6 bases). Germline V gene data show CDR1 as SSHAT and CDR2 as FNYEAQ (reference sequence). The CDR3 is made up of 15 amino acids. V lost 1 base and J lost 0, with 10 bases in between. In DNA form, the CDR3 reads TGTGCCAGCAGCTTAGGAAGCGGGCCCTCCTACGAGCAGTACTTC. Translation gives CASSLGSGPSYEQYF.

This clone was counted once. The CDR3: CASSQGQSPGYGYTF. CDR3 coding DNA: TGTGCCAGCAGCCAAGGTCAGAGTCCGGGCTATGGCTACACCTTC. This rearrangement joins TRBV3-1 (or the pseudogene TRBV3-2) to TRBJ1-2; no firm D call. Trimming took off 1 base at V and 4 bases at J, with 13 bases between the two ends. The CDR3 covers 15 residues. Germline V CDR1 and CDR2: LGHDT, YNNKEL (reference sequence).

The chain employs TRBV6-2 or TRBV6-3 and TRBJ2-7, with D possibly matching TRBD1 (6 bases). Per the germline V gene, CDR1 is MNHEY and CDR2 is SVGEGT. The V gene lost 6 bases and the J gene lost 3 bases, with 12 bases spanning the gap. There are 13 residues in the CDR3. The CDR3 sequence: CASSRRQDYEQYF. The CDR3 DNA follows: TGTGCCAGCAGCCGCCGACAGGACTACGAGCAGTACTTC.

As for this clone: This sample includes further DNA sequences coding for the same CDR3. The chain joins TRBV6-6 to TRBJ1-1; D gene uncertain. CDR3 length equals 14 residues. The V end lost 7 bases, the J end lost 4 bases, and 16 bases lay between the germline ends. From germline, CDR1 is MNHNY and CDR2 SVGAGI (reference sequence). CDR3 sequence: CASTGLRGGTEAFF. The CDR3 bases are TGTGCCAGCACCGGGTTACGGGGAGGCACTGAAGCTTTCTTT.

The chain joins TRBV6-6 to TRBJ1-2; 9 bases map to TRBD1. CDR1 and CDR2 from the germline V gene are MNHNY and SVGAGI (reference sequence). The V and J ends lost 4 bases and 6 bases, in that order; junction bases with no gene match: 9. The CDR3 is 15 amino acids. The CDR3 nucleotides are TGTGCCAGCAGTTTCACCGGACAGGGGCAAGATGGCTACACCTTC. Protein: CASSFTGQGQDGYTF.

This chain links TRBV6-5 with TRBJ1-2; no clear D gene. This CDR3 is built from 13 residues. Trimming pared 2 bases from V and 4 bases from J, leaving 8 bases between. Germline CDR1 and CDR2: MNHEY and SVGAGI. CDR3 sequence (DNA): TGTGCCAGCAGTTACGAGGGTAGCTATGGCTACACCTTC. Its translation is CASSYEGSYGYTF.

J is TRBJ2-7 and V is TRBV6-5, with 7 positions matching TRBD1. The germline gives CDR1 MNHEY, CDR2 SVGAGI. J was trimmed by 5 bases and V by 5 bases; bases with no gene match: 6. The CDR3 is made up of 13 amino acids. CDR3 residues: CASSRTGLDEQYF. For the CDR3, the DNA is TGTGCCAGCAGTCGGACAGGACTCGACGAGCAGTACTTC.

The rearrangement joins TRBV11-2 to TRBJ2-3; TRBD2 is a possible D gene (5 bases). The V and J ends lost 5 bases and 0 bases respectively, with 15 bases between them. The germline V gene has CDR1 SGHAT and CDR2 FQNNGV. The CDR3 sequence is 16 residues long. The CDR3 reads CASSRQRSPSTDTQYF. CDR3 bases: TGTGCCAGCAGCCGCCAGCGGAGTCCTAGCACAGATACGCAGTATTTT.

This clone has a handful of counts. This chain joins TRBV18 and TRBJ1-2; the match to TRBD1 covers 8 bases. In germline, CDR1 is KGHSH, CDR2 LQKENI. CDR3 length: 17 amino acids. With V trimmed by 2 bases and J by 0 bases, 8 bases remained unmatched. The CDR3 protein is CASSPLTGVGANYGYTF. As DNA, the CDR3 is TGTGCCAGCTCACCATTGACAGGGGTTGGAGCTAACTATGGCTACACCTTC.

The chain couples TRBV9 to TRBJ1-6, with a possible D match to TRBD1 (5 bases). The length of the CDR3 is 13 residues. The V gene's germline CDR1 is SGDLS and CDR2 YYNGEE. V lost 4 bases and J lost 8, with 10 bases in between. The CDR3, as DNA: TGTGCCAGCAGCATCCGGGGGGATTCACCCCTCCACTTT. Protein product: CASSIRGDSPLHF.

The CDR3 nucleotides are TGTGCCACCAGGGGACAGGGGAAAGGTCAGCCCCAGCATTTT. It specifies CATRGQGKGQPQHF. The chain combines TRBV24-1 with TRBJ1-5; 10 bases fit TRBD1. The CDR3 spans 14 residues. Germline V lookup: CDR1 KGHDR, CDR2 SFDVKD. V shed 7 bases and J 6 bases; nucleotides not matched to a gene: 5.

This chain links TRBV5-4 with TRBJ2-1; 11 bases match TRBD1. V lost 1 base and J lost 9; bases outside the gene matches: 9. Germline loops: CDR1 SGHNT, CDR2 YYREEE (reference sequence). CDR3 length equals 16 residues. In DNA form, the CDR3 reads TGTGCCAGCAGCTTGTACGGACAGGGGGCAGGGGGTGAGCAGTTCTTC. This sequence encodes CASSLYGQGAGGEQFF.

The rearrangement links TRBV11-2 to TRBJ2-2; 11 bases fit TRBD2. V shed 3 bases and J 3 bases; nucleotides not matched to a gene: 3. Germline CDR1 SGHAT, CDR2 FQNNGV. This CDR3 contains 16 residues. CDR3: CASSLTGLADTGELFF. The CDR3 coding sequence is TGTGCCAGCAGCTTGACGGGACTAGCGGACACCGGGGAGCTGTTTTTT.

The CDR3, as DNA: TGTGCCAGCAGTTACGAGGCTAACTATGGCTACACCTTC. It translates to CASSYEANYGYTF. The chain is built from TRBV6-2 or TRBV6-3 and TRBJ1-2; D gene unclear. There are 13 residues in the CDR3. The V end lost 2 bases, the J end lost 0 bases, and 4 bases lay between the germline ends. Germline V gene sequence: CDR1 MNHEY, CDR2 SVGEGT.